This T cell receptor (beta chain) derives from a study of shared clonotypes between healthy human individuals. Study-level information: Donor composition was two women and three men, aged 18 to 49.

Researchers ran the assay at a deep level. Measured with immunoSEQ multiplex PCR; TCRdb has only the in-frame clones, and not every one. The sample lists approximately 2.5 million clones; approximately 93% were seen once. V was shortened by 0 bases and J by 3 bases, with 18 bases between the two germline ends. The CDR3 contains 18 residues. The germline V gene has CDR1 MGHRA and CDR2 YSYEKL. This TCR derives from a man in his late teens or twenties in good health. Some clones in this sample may be carry-over from other donors' samples. Sequencing was done on a sample of naive CD4+ T cells from PBMCs. Noted subset: CD45RA+ positively selected. This sequence joins TRBV4-1 and TRBJ1-3; D is perhaps TRBD1 (5 bases). The CDR3 DNA reads as TGCGCCAGCAGCCAAGATAGTGGGGGGAGGAGTGATGGAAACACCATATATTTT. Translated: CASSQDSGGRSDGNTIYF.